This T cell receptor beta chain was sequenced in a study of T cells after yellow fever vaccination. Study results and caveats: Abundant clonotypes from the bulk population could get into FACS-sorted repertoires as contaminants. After the booster, 96% of CD4 and roughly nine tenths of CD8 primary-response clones were re-detected. The secondary response was weaker but peaked faster, day 5 versus 15.

Template-switching 5'RACE yielded the TCR cDNA; a universal primer site and UMIs were added in the process. TCRdb analysed the 5' RACE reads with MiXCR anew, one entry per CDR3 protein. The data contain about 210,000 distinct CDR3 sequences, around 3.1% of them singletons. The CDR3 extends over 12 amino acids. V was clipped by 2 bases and J by 3 bases, with 0 bases between them. Germline V gene lookup returns CDR1 SGDLS and CDR2 YYNGEE. This clonotype was picked up a small number of times. The antigen remains undetermined. The chain combines TRBV9 with TRBJ2-6; D is uncertain. The sequence was obtained from a man between 18 and 35 years old who received the YFV17D yellow fever vaccine. Sequenced material: CD4+ T cells sorted from PBMCs, taken 10 days after the yellow fever booster vaccination. The CDR3 DNA reads TGTGCCAGCAGCGTTGGGGCCAACGTCCTGACTTTC. Its protein product is CASSVGANVLTF.